This T cell receptor (beta chain) was captured in a study of T cells in women clearing cervical HPV infection. Trimming left V 5 bases short and J 4 bases short, with 6 bases between. The CDR3 is made up of 13 amino acids. CDR1 and CDR2 from the germline V gene are LNHDA and SQIVND (reference sequence). Concerning this clone: The read is 3 residues too short to cover the CDR3 end, so that end is filled in from the germline J gene.

Produced via immunoSEQ multiplex PCR; TCRdb's table is partial and in-frame only. The table for this sample gives tens of thousands of clones. The sequence was collected from a woman aged 18 to 75 with a cervical HPV16 infection that either progressed to CIN3+ or cleared (not recorded which). The specimen sequenced was blood buffy coat. The rearrangement links TRBV19 to TRBJ2-6; D gene unclear. The sequenced CDR3 bases are TGTGCCAGTAGTCCAGGAGGGGCCAACGTC. Its translation is CASSPGGANV. The whole CDR3 region reads CASSPGGANVLTF.